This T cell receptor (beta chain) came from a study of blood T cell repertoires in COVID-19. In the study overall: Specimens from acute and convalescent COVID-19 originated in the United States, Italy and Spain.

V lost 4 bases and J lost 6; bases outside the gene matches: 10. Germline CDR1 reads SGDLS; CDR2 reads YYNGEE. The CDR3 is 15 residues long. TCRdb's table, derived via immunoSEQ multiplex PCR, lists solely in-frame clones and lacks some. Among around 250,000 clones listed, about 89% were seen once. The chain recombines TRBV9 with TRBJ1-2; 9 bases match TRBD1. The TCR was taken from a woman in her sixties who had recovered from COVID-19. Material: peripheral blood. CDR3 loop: CASSSRDRVVHGYTF. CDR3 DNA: TGTGCCAGCAGCAGCCGGGACAGGGTTGTTCATGGCTACACCTTC.